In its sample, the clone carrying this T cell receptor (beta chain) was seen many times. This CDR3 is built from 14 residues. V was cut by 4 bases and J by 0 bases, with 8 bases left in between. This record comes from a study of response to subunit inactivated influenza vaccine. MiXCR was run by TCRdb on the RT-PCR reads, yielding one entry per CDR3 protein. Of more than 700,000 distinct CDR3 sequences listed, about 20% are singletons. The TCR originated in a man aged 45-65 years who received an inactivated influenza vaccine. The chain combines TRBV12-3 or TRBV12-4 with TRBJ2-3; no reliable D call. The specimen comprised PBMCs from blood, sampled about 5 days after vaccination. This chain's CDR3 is CASSSIASTDTQYF. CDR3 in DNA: TGTGCCAGCAGTTCCATCGCTAGCACAGATACGCAGTATTTT.